Following are 17 T cell receptor beta chains from one sample sequenced in a study of blood T cell repertoires in COVID-19. The repertoire was sequenced with immunoSEQ multiplex PCR; TCRdb's copy has only in-frame clones and lacks some. This table holds 150,000 to 200,000 clones, 88% found once. Sequenced material: PBMCs or T cells enriched from blood (not recorded which). These receptors were taken from a woman under 30 who had recovered from COVID-19.

V is TRBV28 and J is TRBJ2-3, with 8 bases matching TRBD1. Germline V gene data show CDR1 as MDHEN and CDR2 as SYDVKM. CDR3 length: 15 residues. J lost 5 bases, V lost 3 bases, and 7 bases had no gene match. The CDR3 here is CASSFRQGIEDTQYF. The CDR3 DNA is TGTGCCAGCAGTTTTAGACAGGGGATAGAAGATACGCAGTATTTT.

The J gene is TRBJ2-7, the V gene TRBV10-1, with a weak D call TRBD2 (6 bases). The CDR3 contains 14 residues. V lost 9 bases and J lost 5, with 20 bases in between. Germline CDR1 is WNHNN and CDR2 is SYGVQD (reference sequence). CDR3 in amino acids: CARNPEGLVHEQYF. For the CDR3, the DNA is TGCGCCAGGAACCCGGAGGGTTTAGTCCACGAGCAGTACTTC.

The J gene is TRBJ1-1, the V gene TRBV10-1; the D gene is possibly TRBD1 (6 bases). V lost 7 bases and J lost 4, with 13 bases in between. The V gene's germline CDR1 is WNHNN and CDR2 SYGVQD (reference sequence). The CDR3 covers 13 residues. CDR3 in DNA: TGCGCCAGCACAGGGGCGGGGGGCACTGAAGCTTTCTTT. Translation gives CASTGAGGTEAFF.

The J gene is TRBJ2-7, the V gene TRBV27; no reliable D call. This CDR3 spans 13 amino acids. With 3 bases removed from V and 7 bases from J, the gap between germline ends came to 13 bases. CDR1 and CDR2 from the germline V gene are MNHEY and SMNVEV (reference sequence). In DNA, the CDR3 is TGTGCCAGCAGTTTTAGCCCCCGAAGGGAGCAGTACTTC. It is translated as CASSFSPRREQYF.

The rearrangement joins TRBV7-9 to TRBJ1-6, with 7 bases lining up with TRBD1. Germline V gene sequence: CDR1 SEHNR, CDR2 FQNEAQ (reference sequence). Germline trimming cut 4 bases from V and 9 bases from J; bases unmatched to any gene: 6. The CDR3 contains 14 residues. Here the CDR3 DNA reads TGTGCCAGCAGCTCGACAGGGATGAGTTCACCCCTCCACTTT. Translation: CASSSTGMSSPLHF.

This rearrangement joins TRBV11-2 to TRBJ2-5; 8 nucleotides match TRBD1. Germline-derived CDR1 and CDR2 are SGHAT and FQNNGV. This CDR3 has 14 residues. V lost 3 bases to trimming and J lost 3 bases; unmatched junction nucleotides: 3. CDR3 in DNA: TGTGCCAGCAGCTTCAACAGGGGGGAAGAGACCCAGTACTTC. Translating it yields CASSFNRGEETQYF.

The chain has TRBV7-6 and TRBJ1-2, with 8 nucleotides matching TRBD1. This CDR3 has 16 amino acids. The ends lost 5 bases at V and 4 bases at J; junction bases unmatched: 12. CDR1 is SGHVS, CDR2 FNYEAQ, per germline. The chain's CDR3 is CASSPRTGSDPYGYTF. The CDR3 DNA reads as TGTGCCAGCAGCCCGCGGACAGGGTCCGATCCCTATGGCTACACCTTC.

This clone appeared a few times. V and J are TRBV3-1 (or the pseudogene TRBV3-2) and TRBJ2-2; TRBD1 matches at 9 bases. There are 15 residues in the CDR3. With 5 bases clipped from V and 5 bases from J, the junction kept 6 bases outside the gene matches. Germline CDR1 LGHDT, CDR2 YNNKEL (reference sequence). The CDR3 DNA reads TGTGCCAGCAGCTCCGGGACAGGGTCGACCGGGGAGCTGTTTTTT. Translated, it gives CASSSGTGSTGELFF.

V gene TRBV19 combines with J gene TRBJ2-7; 7 bases are shared with TRBD2. V was clipped by 3 bases and J by 2 bases; unmatched bases: 16. The germline V gene has CDR1 LNHDA and CDR2 SQIVND (reference sequence). This CDR3 has 18 residues. CDR3 amino acids: CASSILGNTGTNAYEQYF. As DNA, the CDR3 is TGTGCCAGTAGTATTTTGGGGAATACCGGGACTAACGCCTACGAGCAGTACTTC.

The V call is TRBV5-4, the J call TRBJ1-6; weak D call: TRBD1 (6 bases). The V gene lost 5 bases and the J gene lost 14 bases, with 14 bases spanning the gap. Germline CDR1 SGHNT, CDR2 YYREEE (reference sequence). The CDR3 covers 12 residues. In DNA, the CDR3 is TGTGCCAGCAGAAGTACAGGGTGGGCCCTCCACTTT. Its protein product is CASRSTGWALHF.

This clone is a singleton in its sample. The chain employs TRBV30 and TRBJ1-1, with D uncertain. This CDR3 has 13 amino acids. The germline V gene has CDR1 GTSNPN and CDR2 SVGIG (reference sequence). V lost 5 bases and J lost 0, with 10 bases in between. CDR3 in DNA: TGTGCCTGGGATAGAGGGCTGAACACTGAAGCTTTCTTT. Translating gives CAWDRGLNTEAFF.

The chain uses TRBV28 and TRBJ2-2; TRBD2 is a possible D gene (5 bases). CDR1 MDHEN and CDR2 SYDVKM come from the germline V gene. CDR3 size: 18 residues. V was trimmed by 3 bases and J by 0 bases, leaving 17 bases between them. This chain's CDR3 is CASSFPPRTTTNTGELFF. CDR3 DNA: TGTGCCAGCAGTTTCCCTCCTCGGACGACTACGAACACCGGGGAGCTGTTTTTT. The full variable domain, with the rest looked up from reference TRBV28 and TRBJ2-2, is DVKVTQSSRYLVKRTGEKVFLECVQDMDHENMFWYRQDPGLGLRLIYFSYDVKMKEKGDIPEGYSVSREKKERFSLILESASTNQTSMYLCASSFPPRTTTNTGELFFGEGSRLTVL.

The chain employs TRBV30 and TRBJ1-4; D remains ambiguous. Per germline, CDR1 GTSNPN and CDR2 SVGIG (reference sequence). CDR3 length: 14 residues. The V and J ends lost 0 bases and 8 bases respectively, with 13 bases between them. In DNA form, the CDR3 reads TGTGCCTGGAGTGTGGAACAGTTCGACGAAAAACTGTTTTTT. Its translation: CAWSVEQFDEKLFF.

This rearrangement joins TRBV9 to TRBJ2-1, with 7 positions matching TRBD1. The CDR3 has 15 amino acids. Germline CDR1 reads SGDLS; CDR2 reads YYNGEE. Losses at the gene ends were 0 bases for V and 4 bases for J; bases not matched to a gene: 4. Here the CDR3 reads CASSVGGQKYNEQFF. The DNA of the CDR3 is TGTGCCAGCAGCGTAGGGGGACAGAAGTACAATGAGCAGTTCTTC.

The V and J genes are TRBV18 and TRBJ2-1; D might be TRBD2 (5 bases). Germline V gene data show CDR1 as KGHSH and CDR2 as LQKENI. Trimming removed 3 bases from V and 3 bases from J, with 15 bases in between. The CDR3 covers 16 residues. DNA for the CDR3: TGTGCCAGCTCACCCCCCGGCCACGGGATCTACAATGAGCAGTTCTTC. Protein sequence: CASSPPGHGIYNEQFF.

The CDR3 nucleotides read TGTGCCAGCAGCCTGACAGGCCTCTCCTACGAGCAGTACTTC. It specifies CASSLTGLSYEQYF. The gene calls are TRBV5-5 and TRBJ2-7, with D possibly TRBD1 on 6 matching bases. The V end was cut by 4 bases, the J end by 0 bases, with 11 bases between. The V gene's germline CDR1 is SGHKS and CDR2 YYEKEE (reference sequence). The CDR3 covers 14 residues.

The V gene is TRBV28, the J gene TRBJ1-2; the match to TRBD1 covers 10 bases. The CDR3 is 15 residues long. Germline V gene data show CDR1 as MDHEN and CDR2 as SYDVKM. J lost 6 bases, V lost 1 base, and 5 bases had no gene match. Here the CDR3 reads CASSLSDRGHDGYTF. Written as DNA, the CDR3 is TGTGCCAGCAGTTTATCCGACAGGGGGCATGATGGCTACACCTTC.